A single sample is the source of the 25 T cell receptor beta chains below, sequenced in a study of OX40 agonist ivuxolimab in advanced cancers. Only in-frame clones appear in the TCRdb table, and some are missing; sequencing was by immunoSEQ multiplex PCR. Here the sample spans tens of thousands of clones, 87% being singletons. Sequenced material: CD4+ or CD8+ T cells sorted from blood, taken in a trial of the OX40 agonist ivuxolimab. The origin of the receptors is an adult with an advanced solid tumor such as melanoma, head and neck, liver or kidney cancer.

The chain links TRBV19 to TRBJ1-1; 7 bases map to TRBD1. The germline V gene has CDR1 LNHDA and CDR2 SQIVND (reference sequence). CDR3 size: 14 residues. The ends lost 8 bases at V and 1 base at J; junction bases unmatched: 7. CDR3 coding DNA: TGTGCCAGTGTTTCGGACAGGAAGAACACTGAAGCTTTCTTT. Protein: CASVSDRKNTEAFF.

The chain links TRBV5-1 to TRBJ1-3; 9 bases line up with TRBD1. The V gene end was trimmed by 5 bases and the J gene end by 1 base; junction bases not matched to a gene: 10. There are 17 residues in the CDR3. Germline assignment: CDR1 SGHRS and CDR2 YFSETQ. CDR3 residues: CASSPMGQGVSGNTIYF. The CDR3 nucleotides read TGCGCCAGCAGTCCTATGGGACAGGGAGTGTCTGGAAACACCATATATTTT.

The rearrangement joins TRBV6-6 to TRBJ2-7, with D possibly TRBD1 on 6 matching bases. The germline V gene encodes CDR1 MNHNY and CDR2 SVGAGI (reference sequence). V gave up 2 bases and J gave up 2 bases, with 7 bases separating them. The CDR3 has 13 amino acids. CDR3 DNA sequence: TGTGCCAGCAGTTACCGGGACACCTACGAGCAGTACTTC. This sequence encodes CASSYRDTYEQYF.

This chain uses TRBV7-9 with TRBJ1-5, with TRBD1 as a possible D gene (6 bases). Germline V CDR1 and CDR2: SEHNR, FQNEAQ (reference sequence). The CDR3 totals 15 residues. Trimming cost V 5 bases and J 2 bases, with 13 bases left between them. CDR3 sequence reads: CASSPLGGRNQPQHF. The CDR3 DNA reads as TGTGCCAGCAGCCCCCTTGGGGGGCGCAATCAGCCCCAGCATTTT.

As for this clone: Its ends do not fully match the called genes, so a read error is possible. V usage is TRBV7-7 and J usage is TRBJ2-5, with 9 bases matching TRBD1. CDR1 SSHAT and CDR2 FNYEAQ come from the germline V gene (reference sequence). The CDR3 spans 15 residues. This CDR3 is CASSSTGGGQETQYF. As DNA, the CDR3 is TGTGCTAGCAGCTCAACAGGGGGCGGGCAAGAGACCCAGTACTTC.

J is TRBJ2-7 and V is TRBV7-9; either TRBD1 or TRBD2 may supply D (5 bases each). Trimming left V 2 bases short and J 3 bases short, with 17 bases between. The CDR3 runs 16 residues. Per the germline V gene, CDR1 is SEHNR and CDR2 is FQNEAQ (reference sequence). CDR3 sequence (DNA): TGTGCCAGCAGCTTAATGGTGGGACGGGGTGTCTACGAGCAGTACTTC. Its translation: CASSLMVGRGVYEQYF.

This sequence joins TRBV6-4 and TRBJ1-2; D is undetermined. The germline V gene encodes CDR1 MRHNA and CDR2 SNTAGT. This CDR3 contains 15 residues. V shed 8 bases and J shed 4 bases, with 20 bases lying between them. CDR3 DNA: TGTGCCAGCCGTGCGGGTCGGGGAGAGTCCTATGGCTACACCTTC. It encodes CASRAGRGESYGYTF.

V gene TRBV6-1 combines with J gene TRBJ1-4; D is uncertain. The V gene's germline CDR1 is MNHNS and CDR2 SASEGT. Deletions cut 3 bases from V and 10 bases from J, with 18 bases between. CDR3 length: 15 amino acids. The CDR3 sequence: CASSEDSPRKGKLFF. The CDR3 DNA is TGTGCCAGCAGTGAGGACTCACCCCGAAAGGGAAAACTGTTTTTT.

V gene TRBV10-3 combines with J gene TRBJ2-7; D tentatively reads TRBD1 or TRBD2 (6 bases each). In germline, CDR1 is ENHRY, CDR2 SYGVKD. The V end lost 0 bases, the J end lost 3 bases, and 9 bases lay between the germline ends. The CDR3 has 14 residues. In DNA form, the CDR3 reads TGTGCCATCAGTGAGTCGAGGGGGGACTACGAGCAGTACTTC. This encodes CAISESRGDYEQYF.

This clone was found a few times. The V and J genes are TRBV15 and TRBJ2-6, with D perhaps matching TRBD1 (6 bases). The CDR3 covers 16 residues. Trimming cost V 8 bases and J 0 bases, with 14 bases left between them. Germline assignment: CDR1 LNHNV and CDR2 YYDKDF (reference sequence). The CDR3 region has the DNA TGTGCCACCGGGAACAGGGTCAACTCTGGGGCCAACGTCCTGACTTTC. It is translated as CATGNRVNSGANVLTF.

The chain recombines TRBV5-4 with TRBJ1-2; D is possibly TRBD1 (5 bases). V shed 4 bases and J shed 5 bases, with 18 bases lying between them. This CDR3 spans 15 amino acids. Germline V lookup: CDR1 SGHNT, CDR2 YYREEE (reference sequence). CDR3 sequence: CASSQAGTGPYGYTF. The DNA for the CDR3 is TGTGCCAGCAGCCAAGCCGGGACCGGACCTTATGGCTACACCTTC.

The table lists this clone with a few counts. The CDR3 region is CASSLLGGTGGFYEQYF. CDR3 DNA: TGTGCCAGCAGCTTACTTGGCGGGACAGGGGGCTTTTACGAGCAGTACTTC. The J gene is TRBJ2-7, the V gene TRBV7-9; TRBD1 matches at 12 bases. Germline CDR1 and CDR2: SEHNR and FQNEAQ (reference sequence). The CDR3 runs 17 residues. The ends lost 2 bases at V and 4 bases at J; junction bases unmatched: 9.

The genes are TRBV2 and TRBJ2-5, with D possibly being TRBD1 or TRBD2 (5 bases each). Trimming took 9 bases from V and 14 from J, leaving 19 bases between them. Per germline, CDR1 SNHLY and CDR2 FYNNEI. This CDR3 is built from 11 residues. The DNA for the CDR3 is TGTGCCAGGGGTCCCGGGACCAGGACCTACTTC. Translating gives CARGPGTRTYF.

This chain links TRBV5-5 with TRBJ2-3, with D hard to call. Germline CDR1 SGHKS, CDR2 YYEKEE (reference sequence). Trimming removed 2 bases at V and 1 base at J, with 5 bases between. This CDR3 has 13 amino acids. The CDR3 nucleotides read TGTGCCAGCAGCTTTCAGGGCACAGATACGCAGTATTTT. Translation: CASSFQGTDTQYF.

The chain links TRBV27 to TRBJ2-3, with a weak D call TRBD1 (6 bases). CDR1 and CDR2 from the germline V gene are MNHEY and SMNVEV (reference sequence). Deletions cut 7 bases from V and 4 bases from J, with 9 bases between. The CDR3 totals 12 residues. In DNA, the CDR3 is TGTGCCAGCAAAGGGGGTGCAGATACGCAGTATTTT. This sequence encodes CASKGGADTQYF.

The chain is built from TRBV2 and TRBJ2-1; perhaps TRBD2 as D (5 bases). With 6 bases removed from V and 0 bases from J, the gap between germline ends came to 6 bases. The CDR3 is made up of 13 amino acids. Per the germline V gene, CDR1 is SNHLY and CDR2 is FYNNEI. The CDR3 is CASRGSSYNEQFF. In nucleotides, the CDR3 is TGTGCCAGCAGGGGGAGCTCCTACAATGAGCAGTTCTTC.

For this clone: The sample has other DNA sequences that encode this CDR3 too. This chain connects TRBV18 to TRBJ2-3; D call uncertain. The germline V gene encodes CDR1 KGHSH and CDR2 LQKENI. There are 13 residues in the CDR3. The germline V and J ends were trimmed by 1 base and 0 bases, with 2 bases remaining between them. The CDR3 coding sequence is TGTGCCAGCTCACCACTCAGCACAGATACGCAGTATTTT. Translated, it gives CASSPLSTDTQYF.

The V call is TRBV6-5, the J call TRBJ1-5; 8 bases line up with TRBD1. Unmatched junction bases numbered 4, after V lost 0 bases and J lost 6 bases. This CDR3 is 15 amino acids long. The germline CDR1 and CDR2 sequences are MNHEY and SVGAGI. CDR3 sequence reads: CASSYSGTGSQPQHF. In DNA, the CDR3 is TGTGCCAGCAGTTACTCCGGGACAGGTAGTCAGCCCCAGCATTTT.

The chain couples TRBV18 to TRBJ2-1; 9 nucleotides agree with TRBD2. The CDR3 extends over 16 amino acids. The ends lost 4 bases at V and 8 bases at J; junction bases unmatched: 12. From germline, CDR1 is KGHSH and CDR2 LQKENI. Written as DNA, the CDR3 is TGTGCCAGCTCACGCGCCGGGACTAGCCAGATCCATGAGCAGTTCTTC. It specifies CASSRAGTSQIHEQFF. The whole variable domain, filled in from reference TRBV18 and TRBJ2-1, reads NAGVMQNPRHLVRRRGQEARLRCSPMKGHSHVYWYRQLPEEGLKFMVYLQKENIIDESGMPKERFSAEFPKEGPSILRIQQVVRGDSAAYFCASSRAGTSQIHEQFFGPGTRLTVL.

The CDR3 DNA reads as TGTGCCAGCAGTTACGGGAGGGGTGGCGAGCAGTACTTC. This encodes CASSYGRGGEQYF. The gene calls are TRBV6-5 and TRBJ2-7, with 7 bases matching TRBD2. This CDR3 has 13 residues. Per germline, CDR1 MNHEY and CDR2 SVGAGI. V gave up 2 bases and J gave up 6 bases; unmatched junction bases: 4.

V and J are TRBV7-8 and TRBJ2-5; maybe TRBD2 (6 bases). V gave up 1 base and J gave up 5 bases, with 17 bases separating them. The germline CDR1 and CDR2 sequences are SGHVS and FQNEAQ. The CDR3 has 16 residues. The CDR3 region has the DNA TGTGCCAGCAGCTTAGTTGGCGGAGGGAGGAAGGAGACCCAGTACTTC. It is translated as CASSLVGGGRKETQYF.

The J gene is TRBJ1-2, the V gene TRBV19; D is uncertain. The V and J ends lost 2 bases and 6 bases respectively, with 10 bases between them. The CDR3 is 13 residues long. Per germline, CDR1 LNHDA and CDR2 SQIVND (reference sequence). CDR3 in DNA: TGTGCCAGTAGTATACTGAATTCCGATGGCTACACCTTC. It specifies CASSILNSDGYTF.

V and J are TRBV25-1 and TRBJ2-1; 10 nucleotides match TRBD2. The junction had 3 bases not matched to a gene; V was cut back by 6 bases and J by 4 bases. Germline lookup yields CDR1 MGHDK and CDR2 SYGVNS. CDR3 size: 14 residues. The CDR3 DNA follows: TGTGCCAGCAGCCTAGCGGGAGCTTACAATGAGCAGTTCTTC. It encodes CASSLAGAYNEQFF.

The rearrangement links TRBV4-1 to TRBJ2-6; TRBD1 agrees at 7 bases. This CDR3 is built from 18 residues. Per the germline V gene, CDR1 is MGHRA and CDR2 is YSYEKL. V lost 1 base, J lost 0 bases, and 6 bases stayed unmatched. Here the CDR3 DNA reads TGCGCCAGCAGCCAAGCCGGGACAGCCTACTCTGGGGCCAACGTCCTGACTTTC. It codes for CASSQAGTAYSGANVLTF.

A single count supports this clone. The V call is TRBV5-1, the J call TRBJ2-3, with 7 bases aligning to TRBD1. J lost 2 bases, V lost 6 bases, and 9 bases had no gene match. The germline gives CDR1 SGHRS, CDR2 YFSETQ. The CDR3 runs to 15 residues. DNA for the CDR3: TGCGCCAGCAACTCCGAGGGACAGCACACAGATACGCAGTATTTT. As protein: CASNSEGQHTDTQYF.